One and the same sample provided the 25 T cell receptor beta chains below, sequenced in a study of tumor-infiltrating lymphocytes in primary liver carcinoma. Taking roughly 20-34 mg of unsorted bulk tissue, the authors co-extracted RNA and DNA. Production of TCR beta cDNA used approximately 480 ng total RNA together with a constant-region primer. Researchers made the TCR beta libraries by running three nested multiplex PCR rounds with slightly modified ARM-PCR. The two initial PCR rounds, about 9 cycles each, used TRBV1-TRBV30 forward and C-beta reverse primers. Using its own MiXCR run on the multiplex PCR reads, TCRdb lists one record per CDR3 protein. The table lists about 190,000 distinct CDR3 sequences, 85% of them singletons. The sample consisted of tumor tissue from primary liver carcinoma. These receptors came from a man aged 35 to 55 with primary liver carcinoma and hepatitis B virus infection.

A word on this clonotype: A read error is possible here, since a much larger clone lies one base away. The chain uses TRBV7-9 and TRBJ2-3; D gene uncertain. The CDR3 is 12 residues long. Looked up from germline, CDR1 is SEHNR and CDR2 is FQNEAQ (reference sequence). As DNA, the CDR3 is TGTGCCAGCAACTTAATGCTAGATACGCAGTATTTT. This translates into CASNLMLDTQYF.

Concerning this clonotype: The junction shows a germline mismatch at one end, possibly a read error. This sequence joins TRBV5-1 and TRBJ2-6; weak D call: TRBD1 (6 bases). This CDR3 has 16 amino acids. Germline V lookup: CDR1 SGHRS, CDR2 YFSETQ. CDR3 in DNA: TGCGCCAGGAGCTTGGGACATGACGCTGAGGCCAACGTCCTGACTTTC. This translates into CARSLGHDAEANVLTF.

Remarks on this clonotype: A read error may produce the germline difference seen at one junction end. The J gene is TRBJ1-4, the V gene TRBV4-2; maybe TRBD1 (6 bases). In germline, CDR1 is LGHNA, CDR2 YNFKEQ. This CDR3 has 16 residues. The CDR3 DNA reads TGTGCCAGGAGCCAACAGGCGGCAGGGGCTAATGAAAAACTGTTTTTT. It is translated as CARSQQAAGANEKLFF.

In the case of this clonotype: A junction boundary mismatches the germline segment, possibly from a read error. The CDR3 loop reads CASSSSLDSSYEEHF. The CDR3 DNA reads as TGTGCCAGCAGCTCATCCCTGGACTCCTCCTACGAGGAGCACTTC. The chain carries TRBV11-1 and TRBJ2-7; TRBD2 is a possible D gene (5 bases). Germline V gives CDR1 SGHAT, CDR2 FQDESV (reference sequence). This CDR3 is 15 amino acids long.

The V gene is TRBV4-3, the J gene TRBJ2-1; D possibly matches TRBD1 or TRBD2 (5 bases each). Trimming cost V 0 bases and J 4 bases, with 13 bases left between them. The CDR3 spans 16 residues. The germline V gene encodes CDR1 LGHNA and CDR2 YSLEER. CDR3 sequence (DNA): TGCGCCAGCAGCCAAGATGTTGGGGACCAGTACAATGAGCAGTTCTTC. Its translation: CASSQDVGDQYNEQFF.

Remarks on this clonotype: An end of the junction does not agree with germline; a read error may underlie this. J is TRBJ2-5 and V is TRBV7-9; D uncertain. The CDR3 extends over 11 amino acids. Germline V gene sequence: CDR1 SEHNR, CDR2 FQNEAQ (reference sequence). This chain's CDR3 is CASKLKETLYF. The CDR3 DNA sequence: TGTGCCAGCAAACTGAAAGAGACCCTGTACTTC.

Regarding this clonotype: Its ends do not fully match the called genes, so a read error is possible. The CDR3 coding sequence is TGTGCCAGCAACTTAGGAGGCATAGTTGAAGCTTTCTTT. Translating gives CASNLGGIVEAFF. The chain recombines TRBV7-8 with TRBJ1-1; D is uncertain. Germline V lookup: CDR1 SGHVS, CDR2 FQNEAQ. The CDR3 contains 13 residues.

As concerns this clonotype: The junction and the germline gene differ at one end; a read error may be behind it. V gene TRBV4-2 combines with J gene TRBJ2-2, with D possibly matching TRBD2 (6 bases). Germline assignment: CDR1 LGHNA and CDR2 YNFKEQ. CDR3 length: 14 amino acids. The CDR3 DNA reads TGTGCCAGCAGCCAAAATCAAATTGGCGGGGAGCTGTTTTTC. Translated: CASSQNQIGGELFF.

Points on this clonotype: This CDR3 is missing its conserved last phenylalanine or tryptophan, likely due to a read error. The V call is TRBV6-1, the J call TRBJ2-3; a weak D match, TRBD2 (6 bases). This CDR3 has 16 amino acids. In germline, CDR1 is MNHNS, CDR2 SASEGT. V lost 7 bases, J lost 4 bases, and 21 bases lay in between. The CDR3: CASTAQRAASADTQYV. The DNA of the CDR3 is TGTGCCAGCACCGCCCAGCGGGCGGCTAGCGCAGATACGCAGTATGTT.

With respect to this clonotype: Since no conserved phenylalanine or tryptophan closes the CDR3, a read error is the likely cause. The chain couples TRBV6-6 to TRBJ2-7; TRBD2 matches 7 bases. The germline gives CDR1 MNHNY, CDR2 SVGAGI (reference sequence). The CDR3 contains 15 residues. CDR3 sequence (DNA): TGCGCTAGCGGTTACTCGTCGGCGGCTCCCTACGAGCAGTACTAC. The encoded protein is CASGYSSAAPYEQYY.

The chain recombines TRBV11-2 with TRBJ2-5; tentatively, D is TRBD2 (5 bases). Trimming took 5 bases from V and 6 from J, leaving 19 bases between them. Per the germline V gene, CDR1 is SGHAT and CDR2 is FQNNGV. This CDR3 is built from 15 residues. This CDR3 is CASSLVGLAPKTQYF. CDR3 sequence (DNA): TGTGCCAGCAGCCTCGTCGGGCTAGCCCCAAAGACCCAGTACTTC.

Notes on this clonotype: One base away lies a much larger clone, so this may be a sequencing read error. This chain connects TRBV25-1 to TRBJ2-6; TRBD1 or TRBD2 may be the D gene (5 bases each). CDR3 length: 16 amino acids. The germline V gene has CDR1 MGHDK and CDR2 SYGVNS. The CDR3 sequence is CASSEEVDSGANVMTF. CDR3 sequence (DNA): TGTGCCAGCAGTGAAGAAGTGGACTCTGGGGCCAACGTCATGACTTTC. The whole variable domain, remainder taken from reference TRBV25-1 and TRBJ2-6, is EADIYQTPRYLVIGTGKKITLECSQTMGHDKMYWYQQDPGMELHLIHYSYGVNSTEKGDLSSESTVSRIRTEHFPLTLESARPSHTSQYLCASSEEVDSGANVMTFGAGSRLTVL.

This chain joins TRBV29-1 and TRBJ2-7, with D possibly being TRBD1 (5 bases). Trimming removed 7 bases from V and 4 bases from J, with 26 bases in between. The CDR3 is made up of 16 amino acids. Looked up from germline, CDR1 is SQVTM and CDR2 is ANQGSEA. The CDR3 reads CSAMRSGAGTPYEQYF. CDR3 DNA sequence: TGCAGCGCCATGAGATCTGGGGCCGGCACTCCTTACGAGCAGTACTTC.

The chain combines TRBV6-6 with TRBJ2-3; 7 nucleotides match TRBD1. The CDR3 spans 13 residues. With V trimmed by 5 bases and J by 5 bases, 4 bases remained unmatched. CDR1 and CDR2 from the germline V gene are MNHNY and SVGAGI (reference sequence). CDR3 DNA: TGTGCCAGCAGTCACAGGGGCATAGATACGCAGTATTTT. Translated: CASSHRGIDTQYF.

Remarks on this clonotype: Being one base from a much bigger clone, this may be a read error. CDR3 nucleotide sequence: TGTGCCAACAGCTCGGTTGGACAGCCCCAGCATTTT. It encodes CANSSVGQPQHF. The rearrangement joins TRBV7-9 to TRBJ1-5; D gene uncertain. This CDR3 has 12 amino acids. Germline CDR1 and CDR2: SEHNR and FQNEAQ (reference sequence). The full variable domain, with the rest looked up from reference TRBV7-9 and TRBJ1-5, is DTGVSQNPRHKITKRGQNVTFRCDPISEHNRLYWYRQTLGQGPEFLTYFQNEAQLEKSRLLSDRFSAERPKGSFSTLEIQRTEQGDSAMYLCANSSVGQPQHFGDGTRLSIL.

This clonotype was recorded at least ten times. For the CDR3, the DNA is TGTGCCAGCAGTGGCAGAGGAGCGGGATCGTCCTACAATGAGCAGTTCTTC. Translated, it gives CASSGRGAGSSYNEQFF. The chain employs TRBV6-1 and TRBJ2-1; TRBD2 aligns across 7 bases. The CDR3 is 17 residues long. After removal of 4 bases from V and 1 base from J, the junction contained 10 bases not matched to a gene. CDR1 is MNHNS and CDR2 is SASEGT in the germline V gene.

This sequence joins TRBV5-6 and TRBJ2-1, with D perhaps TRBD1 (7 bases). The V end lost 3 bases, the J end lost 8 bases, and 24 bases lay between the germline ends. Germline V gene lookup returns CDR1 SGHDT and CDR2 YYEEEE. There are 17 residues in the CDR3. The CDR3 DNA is TGTGCCAGCAGCTCGAACCTACAGGGGCGGGGATACGATGAGCAGTTCTTC. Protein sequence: CASSSNLQGRGYDEQFF. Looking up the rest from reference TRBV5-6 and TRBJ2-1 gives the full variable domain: DAGVTQSPTHLIKTRGQQVTLRCSPKSGHDTVSWYQQALGQGPQFIFQYYEEEERQRGNFPDRFSGHQFPNYSSELNVNALLLGDSALYLCASSSNLQGRGYDEQFFGPGTRLTVL.

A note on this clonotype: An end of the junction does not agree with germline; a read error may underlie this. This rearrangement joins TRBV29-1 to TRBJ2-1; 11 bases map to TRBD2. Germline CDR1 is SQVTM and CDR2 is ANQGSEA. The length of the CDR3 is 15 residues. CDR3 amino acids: CSVGLAGGFYNVQFF. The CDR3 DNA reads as TGCAGCGTTGGATTAGCGGGAGGGTTCTATAATGTGCAGTTCTTC.

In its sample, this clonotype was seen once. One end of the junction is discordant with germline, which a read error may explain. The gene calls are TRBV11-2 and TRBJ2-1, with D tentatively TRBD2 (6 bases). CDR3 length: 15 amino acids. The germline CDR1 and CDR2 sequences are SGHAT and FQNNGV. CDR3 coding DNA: TGTGCCAGCAGCCCCCTCTTTGCCGGGAGCAATAAGCAGTTCTTC. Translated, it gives CASSPLFAGSNKQFF.

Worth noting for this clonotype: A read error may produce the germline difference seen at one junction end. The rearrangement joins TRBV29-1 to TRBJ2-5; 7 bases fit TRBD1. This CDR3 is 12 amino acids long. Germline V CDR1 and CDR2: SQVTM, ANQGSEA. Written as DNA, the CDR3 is TGCAGCGTGTGGGGGACAGTGGAGACCCAGAACTTC. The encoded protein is CSVWGTVETQNF.

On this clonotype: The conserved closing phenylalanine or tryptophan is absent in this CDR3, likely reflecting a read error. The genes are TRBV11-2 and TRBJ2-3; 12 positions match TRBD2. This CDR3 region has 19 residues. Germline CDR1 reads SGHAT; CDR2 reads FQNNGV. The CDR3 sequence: CVSSRSPRLAGERTDTQYL. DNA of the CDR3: TGTGTCAGCAGTCGATCGCCGAGACTAGCGGGAGAGAGGACAGATACGCAGTATTTA.

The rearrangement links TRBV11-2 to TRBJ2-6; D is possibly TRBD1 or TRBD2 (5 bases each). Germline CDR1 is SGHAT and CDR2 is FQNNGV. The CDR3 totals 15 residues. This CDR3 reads CGTERPRSGANSLTF. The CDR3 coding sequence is TGTGGCACCGAGCGGCCGCGCTCTGGGGCCAACTCCCTGACTTTC.

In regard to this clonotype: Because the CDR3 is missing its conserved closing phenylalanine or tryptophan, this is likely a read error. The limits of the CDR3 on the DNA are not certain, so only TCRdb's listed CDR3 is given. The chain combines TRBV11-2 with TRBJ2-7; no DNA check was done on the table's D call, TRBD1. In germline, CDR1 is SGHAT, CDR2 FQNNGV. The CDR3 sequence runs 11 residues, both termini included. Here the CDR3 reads CASTKGVKQYY.

The CDR3 DNA reads TGCAGCGTTGATCGGGTCAATGCTTACAATGAGCAGTTCTTC. Encoded protein: CSVDRVNAYNEQFF. This chain links TRBV29-1 with TRBJ2-1; D ambiguous. The V gene lost 3 bases and the J gene lost 4 bases, with 13 bases spanning the gap. The CDR3 sequence is 14 residues long. The germline V gene encodes CDR1 SQVTM and CDR2 ANQGSEA.

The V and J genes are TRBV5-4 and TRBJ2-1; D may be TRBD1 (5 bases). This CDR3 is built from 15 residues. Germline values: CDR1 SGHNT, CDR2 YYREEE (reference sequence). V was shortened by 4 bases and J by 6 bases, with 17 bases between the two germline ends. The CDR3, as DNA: TGTGCCAGCAGCCCTTCCAGGGTTCCCATCAATGAGCAGTTCTTC. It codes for CASSPSRVPINEQFF.